This section outlines one T cell receptor (beta chain) sequence together with its context. The antigen is unknown. The germline CDR1 and CDR2 sequences are MNHEY and SMNVEV (reference sequence). The CDR3 is 14 residues long. Between the trimmed V and J ends, which lost 7 bases and 6 bases, there was a span of 19 bases. This entry belongs to a study of Ad26.COV2.S vaccination and SARS-CoV-2 variants. Study-wide context: Each vaccinee took Ad26.COV2.S intramuscularly, once or twice 56 days apart.

Overall study findings and caveats: Possible underestimation of total T cell responses by the TCR breadth and depth analyses was noted. Individuals receiving vaccine had higher spike-specific TCR breadth than placebo recipients did.

Described treatment: some 20 received Ad26.COV2.S at low or high dose, single or two shots; roughly five received placebo; per-sample allocation not given. All samples were drawn on day 63, counting from the first vaccine or placebo injection. Expressing Wuhan-strain SARS-CoV-2 spike, an Ad26 vector served as the vaccine. TCRdb's table, derived via immunoSEQ multiplex PCR, lists solely in-frame clones and lacks some. The table includes 350,000 to 450,000 clones, 80% to 90% detected once. Sequencing was performed on peripheral blood, taken in a trial of Ad26.COV2.S vaccine versus placebo. The origin of this receptor is a person aged 18-60 years who received the Ad26.COV2.S COVID-19 vaccine or a placebo. V gene TRBV27 combines with J gene TRBJ2-7, with TRBD2 as a possible D gene (5 bases). The CDR3 coding sequence is TGTGCCAGCACCCGAGTGGGGAGCCGCGGCGAGCAGTACTTC. It yields the protein CASTRVGSRGEQYF.